This is a list of T cell receptor beta chains from one sample in a study of shared clonotypes between healthy human individuals. Produced via immunoSEQ multiplex PCR; TCRdb's table is partial and in-frame only. The table has 2.3 million or so clones, over 85% seen once. What was sequenced was naive CD4+ T cells from PBMCs. These receptor sequences come from a man younger than 35 in good health. Some clones in this sample may be carry-over from other donors' samples. Both conserved end residues are part of each CDR3. A D gene is named only where the DNA matches it firmly. Size is omitted from some rows. Given values are once, few, many or a class for expanded clones.

clone size	V gene	J gene	D gene	CDR3 protein	CDR3 DNA
-	TRBV9	TRBJ1-1	-	CASSVRGDTEAFF	TGTGCCAGCAGCGTCCGCGGGGACACTGAAGCTTTCTTT
once	TRBV5-1	TRBJ2-3	-	CASSLGTNTPPDTQYF	TGCGCCAGCAGCTTGGGGACCAACACCCCCCCAGATACGCAGTATTTT
-	TRBV5-6	TRBJ2-2	TRBD1	CASRRGLNTGELFF	TGTGCCAGCAGGAGGGGGCTTAACACCGGGGAGCTGTTTTTT
-	TRBV2	TRBJ2-3	TRBD2	CASSFPGTSGRSGASTDTQYF	TGTGCCAGCAGTTTTCCCGGGACTAGCGGGAGGTCAGGAGCTAGCACAGATACGCAGTATTTT
-	TRBV6-1	TRBJ2-3	-	CASSEYLAESTQYF	TGTGCCAGCAGTGAATATTTAGCGGAGAGTACGCAGTATTTT
-	TRBV6-5	TRBJ1-2	-	CASNDRNYGYTF	TGTGCCAGCAATGACCGAAACTATGGCTACACCTTC
-	TRBV9	TRBJ2-5	TRBD2	CASSASGTGETQYF	TGTGCCAGCAGCGCTAGCGGGACTGGGGAGACCCAGTACTTC
-	TRBV7-3	TRBJ2-1	TRBD2	CASSLTSGKAKLFF	TGTGCCAGCAGCTTAACTAGCGGGAAAGCGAAGCTGTTCTTC
-	TRBV7-6	TRBJ2-3	-	CASSLLPATTPSTDTQYF	TGTGCCAGCAGCTTACTTCCGGCTACAACACCTAGCACAGATACGCAGTATTTT
-	TRBV5-1	TRBJ2-3	TRBD2	CASSLGLAGTSTDTQYF	TGCGCCAGCAGTCTGGGACTAGCGGGAACTAGCACAGATACGCAGTATTTT
-	TRBV28	TRBJ2-1	-	CASRGAGAYNEQFF	TGTGCCAGCAGGGGGGCGGGAGCCTACAATGAGCAGTTCTTC
-	TRBV2	TRBJ1-2	-	CASSDEQGFGGYTF	TGTGCCAGCAGTGACGAACAGGGATTCGGTGGCTACACCTTC
-	TRBV6-5	TRBJ1-1	TRBD1	CASSSHGTVNTEAFF	TGTGCCAGCAGTTCTCACGGGACAGTGAACACTGAAGCTTTCTTT
-	TRBV9	TRBJ2-3	TRBD1	CASSAGGTQYF	TGTGCCAGCAGCGCAGGGGGTACGCAGTATTTT
-	TRBV11-1	TRBJ1-2	TRBD1	CASSLGAGGRNYGYTF	TGTGCCAGCAGCTTGGGGGCAGGGGGAAGAAACTATGGCTACACCTTC
once	TRBV6-6	TRBJ2-1	TRBD2	CASSRRTSGANNEQFF	TGTGCCAGCAGTAGACGGACTAGCGGAGCCAACAATGAGCAGTTCTTC
-	TRBV7-5	TRBJ2-2	-	CSRGDDTGELFF	TGTAGTCGTGGAGACGACACCGGGGAGCTGTTTTTT
-	TRBV13	TRBJ2-2	TRBD2	CASSSGGWGTGELFF	TGTGCCAGCAGCTCCGGGGGGTGGGGCACCGGGGAGCTGTTTTTT
-	TRBV7-9	TRBJ1-1	-	CASSQALNSFLPEAFF	TGTGCCAGCAGCCAAGCCCTAAACAGCTTTTTGCCTGAAGCTTTCTTT
-	TRBV2	TRBJ1-1	-	CASRVVQRNTEAFF	TGTGCCAGCAGGGTCGTCCAGAGGAACACTGAAGCTTTCTTT
once	TRBV4-1	TRBJ2-1	-	CASSQDPRQGLNNEQFF	TGCGCCAGCAGCCAAGATCCTCGCCAAGGGCTAAACAATGAGCAGTTCTTC
few	TRBV19	TRBJ1-1	-	CASSLGEDDAFF	TGTGCCAGTAGTCTTGGGGAAGACGACGCTTTCTTT
once	TRBV21-1	TRBJ2-5	-	CASSVPGQPNQETQYF	TGTGCCAGCAGCGTGCCCGGACAGCCTAATCAAGAGACCCAGTACTTC
-	TRBV19	TRBJ2-1	TRBD1	CASSTSRTGSYNEQFF	TGTGCCAGTAGTACCTCCCGGACAGGTTCCTACAATGAGCAGTTCTTC
once	TRBV28	TRBJ2-5	-	CASSSRTGPGAETQYF	TGTGCCAGCAGTTCACGGACTGGACCTGGCGCGGAGACCCAGTACTTC
-	TRBV19	TRBJ2-3	-	CASSLAHASTDTQYF	TGTGCCAGTAGCCTCGCGCACGCTAGCACAGATACGCAGTATTTT
-	TRBV6-5	TRBJ1-4	-	CASSLSRGFREKLFF	TGTGCCAGCAGCCTCTCTCGGGGGTTTAGGGAAAAACTGTTTTTT
-	TRBV18	TRBJ2-2	-	CASSPRVPGQSNTGELFF	TGTGCCAGCTCACCAAGGGTCCCGGGGCAGAGCAACACCGGGGAGCTGTTTTTT
few	TRBV9	TRBJ2-2	TRBD2	CASSVALGGSGTGELFF	TGTGCCAGCAGCGTAGCTCTGGGCGGGAGTGGGACCGGGGAGCTGTTTTTT
-	TRBV7-2	TRBJ2-1	TRBD2	CASSRGTSGFQNEQFF	TGTGCCAGCAGCCGCGGGACTAGCGGGTTCCAAAATGAGCAGTTCTTC
-	TRBV6-1	TRBJ1-4	-	CASSRGDTNEKLFF	TGTGCCAGCAGCAGGGGTGATACTAATGAAAAACTGTTTTTT